Shown below are 25 T cell receptor beta chains from a single sample sequenced in a study of OX40 agonist ivuxolimab in advanced cancers. The repertoire was sequenced with immunoSEQ multiplex PCR; TCRdb's copy has only in-frame clones and lacks some. This sample has fewer than 120,000 clones; approximately 90% occur once, and the top ten carry 0.27%. Here the sequenced sample was CD4+ or CD8+ T cells sorted from blood, taken in a trial of the OX40 agonist ivuxolimab. The receptors derive from an adult with an advanced solid tumor such as melanoma, head and neck, liver or kidney cancer.

CDR3 amino acids: CASKRGTTDTQYF. CDR3 in DNA: TGTGCCAGTAAGCGGGGAACCACAGATACGCAGTATTTT. This chain connects TRBV2 to TRBJ2-3; 7 positions match TRBD2. Germline-derived CDR1 and CDR2 are SNHLY and FYNNEI. CDR3 length equals 13 residues. J lost 2 bases, V lost 9 bases, and 5 bases had no gene match.

The V gene is TRBV5-4, the J gene TRBJ2-7; tentatively, D is TRBD2 (6 bases). This CDR3 is 15 amino acids long. From germline, CDR1 is SGHNT and CDR2 YYREEE (reference sequence). Between the trimmed V and J ends, which lost 2 bases and 5 bases, there was a span of 17 bases. The CDR3 DNA follows: TGTGCCAGCAGCTTCCCGACGGCAGGGAGGAACGAGCAGTACTTC. The encoded protein is CASSFPTAGRNEQYF.

The chain combines TRBV7-9 with TRBJ2-7; D is perhaps TRBD2 (5 bases). This CDR3 contains 14 residues. CDR1 and CDR2 from the germline V gene are SEHNR and FQNEAQ (reference sequence). V lost 0 bases and J lost 0, with 6 bases in between. The CDR3 DNA is TGTGCCAGCAGCTTAGCAGGGAGCTCCTACGAGCAGTACTTC. This sequence encodes CASSLAGSSYEQYF.

This clone was counted a few times. The chain is built from TRBV28 and TRBJ2-3, with 11 bases identical to TRBD2. CDR3 length: 15 residues. CDR1 is MDHEN, CDR2 SYDVKM, per germline. Losses at the gene ends were 3 bases for V and 2 bases for J; bases not matched to a gene: 1. CDR3 in DNA: TGTGCCAGCAGTTTGACTAGCGGGGACACAGATACGCAGTATTTT. This encodes CASSLTSGDTDTQYF.

The V gene is TRBV23-1, the J gene TRBJ1-2; TRBD1 is a possible D gene (6 bases). TRBV23-1 is classed as an ORF, of uncertain function. Trimming stripped 10 bases from V and 6 bases from J, with 12 bases between. The CDR3 loop spans 11 amino acids. The CDR3 sequence is CATTGPDGYTF. The CDR3 DNA follows: TGCGCCACCACAGGGCCGGATGGCTACACCTTC.

The rearrangement joins TRBV5-6 to TRBJ1-3; D uncertain. The CDR3 covers 14 residues. V was cut by 4 bases and J by 5 bases, with 13 bases left in between. Germline assignment: CDR1 SGHDT and CDR2 YYEEEE. The CDR3 region has the DNA TGTGCCAGCAGCCCGGGCCCGGCGAGAAACACCATATATTTT. This codes for CASSPGPARNTIYF.

The chain carries TRBV6-5 and TRBJ2-7; 9 positions match TRBD1. CDR3 size: 13 residues. Per germline, CDR1 MNHEY and CDR2 SVGAGI. J was trimmed by 5 bases and V by 5 bases; bases with no gene match: 4. In DNA, the CDR3 is TGTGCCAGCAGTCGTGGACAGGGGAACGAGCAGTACTTC. Its translation is CASSRGQGNEQYF.

The rearrangement joins TRBV4-3 to TRBJ2-1, with TRBD1 matching over 9 bases. The germline gives CDR1 LGHNA, CDR2 YSLEER. The CDR3 length is 15 residues. Trimming cost V 1 base and J 7 bases; bases outside gene matches: 5. CDR3 protein: CASSQGQGGWNEQFF. The CDR3 DNA sequence: TGCGCCAGCAGCCAAGGACAGGGGGGATGGAATGAGCAGTTCTTC.

This chain joins TRBV5-8 and TRBJ1-2; 8 nucleotides align to TRBD1. Trimming removed 2 bases from V and 2 bases from J; junction bases left unmatched: 5. Germline assignment: CDR1 SGHTS and CDR2 YDEGEE. The CDR3 is 15 residues long. CDR3 loop: CASSLGQGRNYGYTF. The CDR3 nucleotides are TGTGCCAGCAGCTTAGGACAGGGAAGGAACTATGGCTACACCTTC.

The chain carries TRBV5-1 and TRBJ1-3; 9 positions match TRBD1. The trim removed 4 bases at V and 4 bases at J, leaving 9 bases unmatched. From germline, CDR1 is SGHRS and CDR2 YFSETQ. The CDR3 has 16 residues. The CDR3 nucleotides are TGCGCCAGCAGCCCCGGGGCGGGACAGGGAGGAAACACCATATATTTT. Protein: CASSPGAGQGGNTIYF.

The V call is TRBV7-2, the J call TRBJ2-7; 8 bases map to TRBD1. The J segment lost 0 bases and the V segment lost 2 bases, leaving 3 bases of the junction unmatched. Per the germline V gene, CDR1 is SGHTA and CDR2 is FQGNSA. This CDR3 spans 15 amino acids. CDR3: CASSLWGQDSYEQYF. Written as DNA, the CDR3 is TGTGCCAGCAGCTTATGGGGACAGGACTCCTACGAGCAGTACTTC.

The chain couples TRBV27 to TRBJ1-1; possibly TRBD1 for D (6 bases). The CDR3 extends over 15 amino acids. Germline V gives CDR1 MNHEY, CDR2 SMNVEV (reference sequence). The V end lost 5 bases, the J end lost 2 bases, and 15 bases lay between the germline ends. The CDR3 coding sequence is TGTGCCAGCAGTCCCGACAAGGGACACAACACTGAAGCTTTCTTT. It codes for CASSPDKGHNTEAFF.

This rearrangement joins TRBV7-3 to TRBJ2-2; D is perhaps TRBD2 (5 bases). The CDR3 is 16 amino acids. Germline V CDR1 and CDR2: SGHTA, FQGTGA. Trimming removed 2 bases at V and 4 bases at J, with 14 bases between. The DNA of the CDR3 is TGTGCCAGCAGCTTAGGAGCGGTGGGCCCCACCGGGGAGCTGTTTTTT. This codes for CASSLGAVGPTGELFF.

V gene TRBV7-3 combines with J gene TRBJ1-1; D gene unclear. CDR3 length: 11 residues. Germline-derived CDR1 and CDR2 are SGHTA and FQGTGA. Trimming stripped 0 bases from V and 8 bases from J, with 4 bases between. The CDR3 DNA sequence: TGTGCCAGCAGCTTAACGGAGGAAGCTTTCTTT. Amino acid sequence: CASSLTEEAFF.

As to this clone: Its ends do not fully match the called genes, so a read error is possible. The V gene is TRBV19, the J gene TRBJ2-1, with D possibly TRBD2 on 6 matching bases. This CDR3 is 13 amino acids long. Germline loops: CDR1 LNHDA, CDR2 SQIVND (reference sequence). The CDR3: CASSISKGLDSLF. The CDR3 DNA is TGTGCCAGTAGTATTAGTAAGGGACTCGACAGCCTCTTC.

J is TRBJ2-1 and V is TRBV7-3; unclear D gene. The germline gives CDR1 SGHTA, CDR2 FQGTGA. The CDR3 loop spans 15 amino acids. The germline V and J ends were trimmed by 5 bases and 6 bases, with 17 bases remaining between them. CDR3 sequence: CASSPTPGNGNEQFF. The CDR3 coding sequence is TGTGCCAGCAGCCCAACTCCCGGTAACGGCAATGAGCAGTTCTTC. Full variable domain (remainder filled in from reference TRBV7-3 and TRBJ2-1): GAGVSQTPSNKVTEKGKYVELRCDPISGHTALYWYRQSLGQGPEFLIYFQGTGAADDSGLPNDRFFAVRPEGSVSTLKIQRTERGDSAVYLCASSPTPGNGNEQFFGPGTRLTVL.

The chain uses TRBV6-5 and TRBJ2-1; 11 bases match TRBD2. This CDR3 region has 15 residues. Per germline, CDR1 MNHEY and CDR2 SVGAGI. J lost 7 bases, V lost 4 bases, and 6 bases had no gene match. CDR3 sequence reads: CASSLAGGRGNEQFF. CDR3 sequence (DNA): TGTGCCAGCAGTTTAGCGGGAGGGAGGGGGAATGAGCAGTTCTTC.

Details on this clone: This likely comes from a read error, as the CDR3 has no conserved phenylalanine or tryptophan at its end. The DNA is omitted, as the CDR3 cannot be located on it reliably, and the CDR3 follows TCRdb's listing. This chain links TRBV4-2 with TRBJ1-6. The CDR3 contains 9 residues when both ends are counted. CDR1 and CDR2 (germline): LGHNA, YNFKEQ. CDR3 amino acids: CASSRGVVS.

The chain links TRBV6-5 to TRBJ2-7; 12 bases align to TRBD2. There are 16 residues in the CDR3. The V segment lost 3 bases and the J segment 6 bases; nucleotides outside the gene matches: 9. Germline V lookup: CDR1 MNHEY, CDR2 SVGAGI. In nucleotides, the CDR3 is TGTGCCAGCAGTTATACCGCGACTAGCGGGAGTAGCGAGCAGTACTTC. As protein: CASSYTATSGSSEQYF.

The chain links TRBV28 to TRBJ2-1, with D perhaps TRBD1 (5 bases). The CDR3 contains 13 residues. Germline CDR1 reads MDHEN; CDR2 reads SYDVKM. Trimming stripped 5 bases from V and 9 bases from J, with 14 bases between. The CDR3 is CASSAPKGREQFF. The CDR3 DNA reads as TGTGCCAGCAGTGCCCCCAAGGGGCGTGAGCAGTTCTTC.

This clone occurred once. The J gene is TRBJ2-1, the V gene TRBV5-4; no reliable D call. V was pared by 0 bases and J by 9 bases, with 10 bases between. The CDR3 length is 13 residues. The germline CDR1 and CDR2 sequences are SGHNT and YYREEE (reference sequence). CDR3 bases: TGTGCCAGCAGCTTGGCCCGCCCGGCTGAGCAGTTCTTC. It yields the protein CASSLARPAEQFF.

V is TRBV2 and J is TRBJ2-6, with 12 nucleotides matching TRBD1. Germline loops: CDR1 SNHLY, CDR2 FYNNEI. The J segment lost 3 bases and the V segment lost 9 bases, leaving 9 bases of the junction unmatched. This CDR3 region has 17 residues. CDR3 sequence reads: CASLAGTGGGGANVLTF. In DNA form, the CDR3 reads TGTGCCAGTTTAGCCGGGACAGGGGGCGGTGGGGCCAACGTCCTGACTTTC. The variable domain in full, with the rest retrieved from reference TRBV2 and TRBJ2-6, is EPEVTQTPSHQVTQMGQEVILRCVPISNHLYFYWYRQILGQKVEFLVSFYNNEISEKSEIFDDQFSVERPDGSNFTLKIRSTKLEDSAMYFCASLAGTGGGGANVLTFGAGSRLTVL.

The chain combines TRBV6-5 with TRBJ1-2; D is undetermined. The CDR3 is 14 residues long. Germline assignment: CDR1 MNHEY and CDR2 SVGAGI. V lost 6 bases and J lost 1, with 12 bases in between. The CDR3 DNA is TGTGCCAGCAGCCCAATGTCGGTTAACTATGGCTACACCTTC. Encoded protein: CASSPMSVNYGYTF.

Written as DNA, the CDR3 is TGCGCCAGCAGCCAAGGGAGTACAGTGAACACTGAAGCTTTCTTT. Residues: CASSQGSTVNTEAFF. The chain joins TRBV4-1 to TRBJ1-1; D is undetermined. Germline CDR1 is MGHRA and CDR2 is YSYEKL. The CDR3 consists of 15 residues. V gave up 1 base and J gave up 0 bases, with 9 bases separating them.

This chain joins TRBV19 and TRBJ1-1; the match to TRBD1 covers 7 bases. CDR1 is LNHDA, CDR2 SQIVND, per germline (reference sequence). The CDR3 loop spans 13 amino acids. Trimming at V came to 6 bases and at J to 4 bases, leaving 5 bases not matched to a gene. CDR3 coding DNA: TGTGCCAGTAGCGAGGGGGCCGGCACTGAAGCTTTCTTT. It is translated as CASSEGAGTEAFF.